The present T cell receptor (beta chain) was sequenced within a study of blood T cell repertoires in COVID-19. Study-level background: Some COVID-19 samples were acute and others convalescent; all came from the United States, Italy and Spain.

Study processing details: Amplification of reference gene primers was used by the study to estimate nucleated cell counts. Generated by immunoSEQ multiplex PCR, the TCRdb table keeps only in-frame clones and is missing some. The D gene and trimming were derived from the DNA, and the V and J assignments and clone size from that table. The sample has around 250,000 clones; around 91% are singletons. Germline V gives CDR1 SGHRS, CDR2 YFSETQ. CDR3 length equals 13 residues. Trimming removed 3 bases at V and 3 bases at J, with 10 bases between. Seattle cases were enrolled at active infection and followed longitudinally.

This receptor was identified in an older woman with COVID-19, enrolled during active disease. The sample comprised peripheral blood. V gene TRBV5-1 combines with J gene TRBJ2-7; possible D gene TRBD1, 6 bases. CDR3 region: CASSSQGIYEQYF. CDR3 sequence (DNA): TGCGCCAGCAGCTCCCAGGGGATCTACGAGCAGTACTTC.